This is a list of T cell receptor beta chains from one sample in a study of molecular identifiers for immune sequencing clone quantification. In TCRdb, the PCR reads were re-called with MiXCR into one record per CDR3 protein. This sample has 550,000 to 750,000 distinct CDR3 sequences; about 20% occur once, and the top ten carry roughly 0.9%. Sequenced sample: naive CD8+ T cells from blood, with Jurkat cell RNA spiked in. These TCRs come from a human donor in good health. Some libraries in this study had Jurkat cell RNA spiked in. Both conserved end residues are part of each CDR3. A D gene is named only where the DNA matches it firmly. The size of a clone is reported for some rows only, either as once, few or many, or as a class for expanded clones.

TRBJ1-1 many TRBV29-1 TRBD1 CSVDTGGWGTEAFF TGCAGCGTTGACACAGGGGGATGGGGCACTGAAGCTTTCTTT
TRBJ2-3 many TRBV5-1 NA CASSQSGGSFLTDTQYF TGCGCCAGCAGCCAGAGTGGTGGATCCTTCCTAACAGATACGCAGTATTTT
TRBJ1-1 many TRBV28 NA CASNRGGRPFF TGTGCCAGCAACCGTGGAGGGAGGCCTTTCTTT
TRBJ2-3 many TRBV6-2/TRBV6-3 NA CASSYAGFSTDTQYF TGTGCCAGCAGTTACGCCGGGTTTAGCACAGATACGCAGTATTTT
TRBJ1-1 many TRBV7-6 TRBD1 CASSSGQGYTEAFF TGTGCCAGCAGCTCCGGACAGGGATACACTGAAGCTTTCTTT
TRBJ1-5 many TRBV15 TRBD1 CATSTGTASNQPQHF TGTGCCACCAGCACGGGGACAGCTAGCAATCAGCCCCAGCATTTT
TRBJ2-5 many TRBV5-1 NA CASSLGQTQETQYF TGCGCCAGCAGCTTGGGACAGACGCAAGAGACCCAGTACTTC
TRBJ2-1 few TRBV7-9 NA CASSGAAEQFF TGTGCCAGCAGCGGGGCTGCTGAGCAGTTCTTC
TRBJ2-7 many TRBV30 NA CAWSTGRTEQYF TGTGCCTGGTCCACAGGGCGCACCGAGCAGTACTTC
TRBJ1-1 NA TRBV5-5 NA CASSLIEFSRNTEAFF TGTGCCAGCAGCTTGATTGAATTTTCGAGAAACACTGAAGCTTTCTTT
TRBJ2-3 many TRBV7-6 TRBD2 CASSLSPALAGGTDTQYF TGTGCCAGCAGCTTATCCCCGGCACTAGCGGGTGGAACAGATACGCAGTATTTT
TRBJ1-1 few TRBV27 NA CASSPRALVMNTEAFF TGTGCCAGCAGTCCCCGGGCCCTAGTAATGAACACTGAAGCTTTCTTT
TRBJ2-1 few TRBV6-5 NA CASSYLQGRSYNEQFF TGTGCCAGCAGTTACTTGCAGGGCCGCTCCTACAATGAGCAGTTCTTC
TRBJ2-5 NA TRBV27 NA CASSLVGQGTQHF NA
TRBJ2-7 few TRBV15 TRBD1 CATSRQGSYEQYF TGTGCCACCAGTCGACAGGGGTCCTACGAGCAGTACTTC
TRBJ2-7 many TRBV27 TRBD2 CASRLGASGKTYEQYF TGTGCCAGCAGATTAGGGGCTAGCGGAAAGACCTACGAGCAGTACTTC
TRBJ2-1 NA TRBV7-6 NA CASSSWTARHEQFF TGTGCCAGCAGCTCCTGGACAGCCCGTCATGAGCAGTTCTTC
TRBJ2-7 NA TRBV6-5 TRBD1 CASSDRGQGDREYF TGTGCCAGCAGTGACCGTGGACAGGGGGATAGGGAGTACTTC
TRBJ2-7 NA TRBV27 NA CASGLGQAYEQYF TGTGCCAGCGGTCTGGGGCAGGCCTACGAGCAGTACTTC
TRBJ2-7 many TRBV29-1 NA CSVEDYGPVGLEQYF TGCAGCGTTGAAGATTACGGCCCGGTAGGTCTCGAGCAGTACTTC
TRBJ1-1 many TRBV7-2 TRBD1 CASSSTGTGTNTEAFF TGTGCCAGCAGCTCAACCGGGACAGGGACAAACACTGAAGCTTTCTTT
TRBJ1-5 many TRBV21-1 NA CAGGAGTDPNQPQHF TGTGCCGGCGGGGCAGGCACAGACCCTAATCAGCCCCAGCATTTT
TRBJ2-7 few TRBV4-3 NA CASSLGTAVSNYEQYF TGCGCCAGCAGCCTAGGGACGGCCGTTTCTAACTACGAGCAGTACTTC
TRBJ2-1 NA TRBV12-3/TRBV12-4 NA CASREGGSYNEQFF TGTGCCAGCAGAGAGGGCGGATCCTACAATGAGCAGTTCTTC
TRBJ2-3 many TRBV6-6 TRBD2 CASSYSGLAEGRDTQYF TGTGCCAGCAGTTACTCAGGACTAGCGGAGGGGAGGGATACGCAGTATTTT
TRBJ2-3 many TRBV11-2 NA CASSLAARRADTQYF TGTGCCAGCAGCTTAGCGGCGAGAAGGGCCGATACGCAGTATTTT
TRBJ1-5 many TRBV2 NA CASSAIGSHQPQHF TGTGCCAGCAGTGCAATAGGGTCCCATCAGCCCCAGCATTTT
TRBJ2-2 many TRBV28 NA CASSFSIRVSGELFF TGTGCCAGCAGTTTTTCGATCCGAGTTTCTGGGGAGCTGTTTTTT
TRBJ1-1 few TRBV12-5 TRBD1 CASGLSGQGAQNTEAFF TGTGCTAGTGGTTTGTCGGGACAGGGGGCGCAGAACACTGAAGCTTTCTTT
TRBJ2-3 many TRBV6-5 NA CASSYLGQDTQYF TGTGCCAGCAGTTACCTGGGCCAAGATACGCAGTATTTT
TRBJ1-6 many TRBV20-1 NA CSAMPTISSYNSPLHF TGCAGTGCTATGCCGACTATAAGCTCCTATAATTCACCCCTCCACTTT
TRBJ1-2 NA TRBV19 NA CASGNAGEGYTF TGTGCCAGTGGCAATGCAGGGGAAGGCTACACCTTC
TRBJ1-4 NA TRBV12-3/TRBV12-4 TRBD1 CASRDRVDEKLFF TGTGCCAGCAGGGACAGGGTGGATGAAAAACTGTTTTTT
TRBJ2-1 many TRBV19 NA CASSLGRPNSYNEQFF TGTGCCAGTAGTCTCGGCAGGCCCAACTCCTACAATGAGCAGTTCTTC
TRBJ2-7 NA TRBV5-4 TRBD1 CASSLAEGTGGYEQYF TGTGCCAGCAGCTTGGCCGAAGGGACAGGGGGCTACGAGCAGTACTTC
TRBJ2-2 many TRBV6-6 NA CASSKIIPQGNTGELFF TGTGCCAGCAGTAAGATCATTCCACAAGGAAACACCGGGGAGCTGTTTTTT
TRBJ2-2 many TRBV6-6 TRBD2 CASSLNPGLAETGELFF TGTGCCAGCAGCCTAAACCCGGGACTAGCGGAGACCGGGGAGCTGTTTTTT
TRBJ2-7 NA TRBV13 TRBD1 CASSLGGGGQGAREQYF TGTGCCAGCAGCTTAGGGGGGGGAGGACAGGGGGCGCGAGAGCAGTACTTC
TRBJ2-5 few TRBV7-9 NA CASSLAIPAGFQETQYF TGTGCCAGCAGCTTAGCGATCCCCGCGGGTTTCCAAGAGACCCAGTACTTC
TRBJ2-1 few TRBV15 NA CATRRDSYNEQFF TGTGCCACCCGTCGGGACTCCTACAATGAGCAGTTCTTC
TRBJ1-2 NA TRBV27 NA CASSLWAGDISGYTF TGTGCCAGCAGTTTATGGGCAGGGGATATTTCGGGCTACACCTTC